The entry below describes one TCR beta chain. This entry belongs to a study of T cells of healthy individuals. TCRdb analysed the 5' RACE reads with MiXCR anew, one entry per CDR3 protein. The repertoire holds 40,000 to 65,000 distinct CDR3 sequences, with roughly 14% as singletons. The CDR3 runs 13 residues. Trimming took 4 bases from V and 4 from J; bases not matched to a gene: 3. Germline V gene lookup returns CDR1 MGHRA and CDR2 YSYEKL. The chain joins TRBV4-1 to TRBJ2-7; TRBD1 agrees at 8 bases. The clonotype was recovered from a human donor in good health. The CDR3 coding sequence is TGCGCCAGCAGCCCCTGGGACAGGTACGAGCAGTACTTC. Translating gives CASSPWDRYEQYF.